The sample holds a few counts of the clone carrying this T cell receptor (beta chain). The target antigen is unknown. A junction end diverges from the germline sequence, so it may reflect a read error. Primers used in a second PCR of roughly 6 to 12 cycles were a sample-barcoded 5' primer and a J-beta primer mix. TCRdb processed the 5' RACE reads anew with MiXCR; each CDR3 protein has one entry. The sample lists roughly 550,000 distinct CDR3 sequences, less than 25% occurring once. This sample stems from a study of blood T cells in healthy people across ages. Whole-study findings and limits: Roughly linear age-related decline in beta diversity appeared, significant by age 40.

This CDR3 has 12 amino acids. Germline lookup yields CDR1 MNHEY and CDR2 SMNVEV (reference sequence). The same data also contributed to another study, on T cells of mothers and their children. Per that paper: Sequencing got over 9.5 million TCR beta CDR3 reads from each mother and around 3 million from each child.

The source is a boy younger than 18 in good health. The J gene is TRBJ2-7, the V gene TRBV27; the D gene is possibly TRBD1 (5 bases). The sequencing input was blood. The CDR3 loop reads CQTQGPAYEQYF. The CDR3 DNA is TGCCAAACCCAGGGTCCCGCCTACGAGCAGTACTTC.